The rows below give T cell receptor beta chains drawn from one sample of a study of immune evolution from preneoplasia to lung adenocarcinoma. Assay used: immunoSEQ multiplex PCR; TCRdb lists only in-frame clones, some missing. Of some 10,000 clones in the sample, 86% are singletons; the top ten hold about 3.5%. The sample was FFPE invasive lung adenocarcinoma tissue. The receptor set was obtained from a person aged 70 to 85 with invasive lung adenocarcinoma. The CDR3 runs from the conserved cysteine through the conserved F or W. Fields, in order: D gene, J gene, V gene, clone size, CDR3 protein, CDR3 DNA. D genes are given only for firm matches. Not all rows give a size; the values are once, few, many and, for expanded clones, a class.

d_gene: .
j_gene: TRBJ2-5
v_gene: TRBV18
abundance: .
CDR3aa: CASSPVPGGETQYF
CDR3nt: TGTGCCAGCTCACCGGTCCCCGGCGGGGAGACCCAGTACTTC

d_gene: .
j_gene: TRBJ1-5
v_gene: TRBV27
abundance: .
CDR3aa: CASSLFPGRVDQPQHF
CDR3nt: TGTGCCAGCAGTTTATTCCCAGGGAGGGTCGATCAGCCCCAGCATTTT

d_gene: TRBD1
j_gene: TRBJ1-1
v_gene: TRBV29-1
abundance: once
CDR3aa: CSVESTGEGTEAFF
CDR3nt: TGCAGCGTTGAGAGTACAGGGGAGGGCACTGAAGCTTTCTTT

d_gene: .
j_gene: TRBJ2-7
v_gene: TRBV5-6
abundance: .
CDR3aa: CASSSPQVPSYEQYF
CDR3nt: TGTGCCAGCAGCTCCCCCCAAGTGCCCTCCTACGAGCAGTACTTC

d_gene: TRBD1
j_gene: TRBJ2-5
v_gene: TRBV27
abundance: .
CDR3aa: CASSSGTGGAETQYF
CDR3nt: TGTGCCAGCAGTTCCGGGACAGGGGGCGCGGAGACCCAGTACTTC

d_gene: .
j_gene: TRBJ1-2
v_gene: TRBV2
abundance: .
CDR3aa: CASSASTVINYGYTF
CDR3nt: TGTGCCAGCAGTGCCTCGACAGTCATTAACTATGGCTACACCTTC

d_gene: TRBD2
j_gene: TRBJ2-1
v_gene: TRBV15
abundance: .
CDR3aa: CATSRDRGTTNNEQFF
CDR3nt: TGTGCCACCAGCAGGGACCGCGGGACTACCAACAATGAGCAGTTCTTC

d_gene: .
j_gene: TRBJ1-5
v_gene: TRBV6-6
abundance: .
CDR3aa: CASRRADLNQPQHF
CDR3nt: TGTGCCAGCAGGCGGGCTGATCTCAATCAGCCCCAGCATTTT

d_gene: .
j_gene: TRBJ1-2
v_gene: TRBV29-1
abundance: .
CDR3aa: CSVEEDYGYTF
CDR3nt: TGCAGCGTTGAAGAGGACTATGGCTACACCTTC

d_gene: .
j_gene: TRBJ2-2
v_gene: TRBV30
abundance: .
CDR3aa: CASWRDRSTGELFF
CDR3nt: TGTGCCTCCTGGCGGGACAGATCCACCGGGGAGCTGTTTTTT

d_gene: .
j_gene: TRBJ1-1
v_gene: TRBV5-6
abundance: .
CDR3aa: CASSLGIPGTEAFF
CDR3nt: TGTGCCAGCAGCTTAGGGATCCCAGGCACTGAAGCTTTCTTT

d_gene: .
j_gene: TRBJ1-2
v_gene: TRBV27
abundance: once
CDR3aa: CASAKIQGGYGYTF
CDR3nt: TGTGCCAGCGCCAAAATCCAGGGTGGCTATGGCTACACCTTC

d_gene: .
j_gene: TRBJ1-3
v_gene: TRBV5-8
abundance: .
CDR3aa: CASTFEGPGGNTIYF
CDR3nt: TGTGCCAGCACCTTCGAGGGCCCAGGAGGAAACACCATATATTTT

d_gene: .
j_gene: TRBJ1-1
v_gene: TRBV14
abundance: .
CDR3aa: CASSQGWNTEAFF
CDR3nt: TGTGCCAGCAGCCAAGGTTGGAACACTGAAGCTTTCTTT

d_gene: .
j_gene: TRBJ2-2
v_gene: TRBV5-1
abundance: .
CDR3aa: CASHLGETGELFF
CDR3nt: TGCGCCAGCCACCTCGGGGAGACCGGGGAGCTGTTTTTT

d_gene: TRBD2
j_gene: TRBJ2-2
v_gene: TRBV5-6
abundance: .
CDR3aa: CASSLDGGATGELFF
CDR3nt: TGTGCCAGCAGCTTGGACGGGGGGGCCACCGGGGAGCTGTTTTTT

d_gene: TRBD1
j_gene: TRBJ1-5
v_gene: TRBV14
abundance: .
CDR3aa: CASSPGQIYQPQHF
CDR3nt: TGTGCCAGCAGCCCGGGACAGATATATCAGCCCCAGCATTTT

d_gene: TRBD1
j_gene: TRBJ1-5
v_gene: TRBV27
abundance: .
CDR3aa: CASSSTGFQPQHF
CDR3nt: TGTGCCAGCAGTTCGACAGGGTTTCAGCCCCAGCATTTT

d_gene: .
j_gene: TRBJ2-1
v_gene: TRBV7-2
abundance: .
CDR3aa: CASSLRREQFF
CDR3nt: TGTGCCAGCAGCTTACGGAGGGAGCAGTTCTTC

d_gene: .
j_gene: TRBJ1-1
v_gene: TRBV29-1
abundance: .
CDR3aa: CSVERLGLNTEAFF
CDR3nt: TGCAGCGTTGAGAGACTGGGCTTGAACACTGAAGCTTTCTTT

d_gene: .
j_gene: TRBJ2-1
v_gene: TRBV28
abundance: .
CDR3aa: CASSPTSTNEQFF
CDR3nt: TGTGCCAGCAGTCCGACTAGTACCAATGAGCAGTTCTTC

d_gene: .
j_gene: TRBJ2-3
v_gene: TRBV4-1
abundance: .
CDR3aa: CASSPIAAVPDTQYF
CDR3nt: TGCGCCAGCAGCCCCATCGCGGCTGTTCCAGATACGCAGTATTTT